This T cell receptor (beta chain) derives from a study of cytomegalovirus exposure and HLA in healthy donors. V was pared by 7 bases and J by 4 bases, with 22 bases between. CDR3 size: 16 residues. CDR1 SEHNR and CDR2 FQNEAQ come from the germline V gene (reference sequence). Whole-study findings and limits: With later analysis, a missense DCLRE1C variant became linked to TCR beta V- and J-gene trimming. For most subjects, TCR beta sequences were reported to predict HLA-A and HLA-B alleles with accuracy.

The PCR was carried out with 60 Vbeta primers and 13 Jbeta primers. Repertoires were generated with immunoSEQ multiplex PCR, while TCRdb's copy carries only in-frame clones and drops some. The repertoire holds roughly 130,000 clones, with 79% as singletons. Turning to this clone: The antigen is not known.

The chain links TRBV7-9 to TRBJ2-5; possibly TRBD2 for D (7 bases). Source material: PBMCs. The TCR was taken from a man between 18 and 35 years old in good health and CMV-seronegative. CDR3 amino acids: CASTPGGGRGGETQYF. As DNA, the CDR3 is TGTGCCAGCACCCCGGGTGGCGGGAGAGGGGGAGAGACCCAGTACTTC.